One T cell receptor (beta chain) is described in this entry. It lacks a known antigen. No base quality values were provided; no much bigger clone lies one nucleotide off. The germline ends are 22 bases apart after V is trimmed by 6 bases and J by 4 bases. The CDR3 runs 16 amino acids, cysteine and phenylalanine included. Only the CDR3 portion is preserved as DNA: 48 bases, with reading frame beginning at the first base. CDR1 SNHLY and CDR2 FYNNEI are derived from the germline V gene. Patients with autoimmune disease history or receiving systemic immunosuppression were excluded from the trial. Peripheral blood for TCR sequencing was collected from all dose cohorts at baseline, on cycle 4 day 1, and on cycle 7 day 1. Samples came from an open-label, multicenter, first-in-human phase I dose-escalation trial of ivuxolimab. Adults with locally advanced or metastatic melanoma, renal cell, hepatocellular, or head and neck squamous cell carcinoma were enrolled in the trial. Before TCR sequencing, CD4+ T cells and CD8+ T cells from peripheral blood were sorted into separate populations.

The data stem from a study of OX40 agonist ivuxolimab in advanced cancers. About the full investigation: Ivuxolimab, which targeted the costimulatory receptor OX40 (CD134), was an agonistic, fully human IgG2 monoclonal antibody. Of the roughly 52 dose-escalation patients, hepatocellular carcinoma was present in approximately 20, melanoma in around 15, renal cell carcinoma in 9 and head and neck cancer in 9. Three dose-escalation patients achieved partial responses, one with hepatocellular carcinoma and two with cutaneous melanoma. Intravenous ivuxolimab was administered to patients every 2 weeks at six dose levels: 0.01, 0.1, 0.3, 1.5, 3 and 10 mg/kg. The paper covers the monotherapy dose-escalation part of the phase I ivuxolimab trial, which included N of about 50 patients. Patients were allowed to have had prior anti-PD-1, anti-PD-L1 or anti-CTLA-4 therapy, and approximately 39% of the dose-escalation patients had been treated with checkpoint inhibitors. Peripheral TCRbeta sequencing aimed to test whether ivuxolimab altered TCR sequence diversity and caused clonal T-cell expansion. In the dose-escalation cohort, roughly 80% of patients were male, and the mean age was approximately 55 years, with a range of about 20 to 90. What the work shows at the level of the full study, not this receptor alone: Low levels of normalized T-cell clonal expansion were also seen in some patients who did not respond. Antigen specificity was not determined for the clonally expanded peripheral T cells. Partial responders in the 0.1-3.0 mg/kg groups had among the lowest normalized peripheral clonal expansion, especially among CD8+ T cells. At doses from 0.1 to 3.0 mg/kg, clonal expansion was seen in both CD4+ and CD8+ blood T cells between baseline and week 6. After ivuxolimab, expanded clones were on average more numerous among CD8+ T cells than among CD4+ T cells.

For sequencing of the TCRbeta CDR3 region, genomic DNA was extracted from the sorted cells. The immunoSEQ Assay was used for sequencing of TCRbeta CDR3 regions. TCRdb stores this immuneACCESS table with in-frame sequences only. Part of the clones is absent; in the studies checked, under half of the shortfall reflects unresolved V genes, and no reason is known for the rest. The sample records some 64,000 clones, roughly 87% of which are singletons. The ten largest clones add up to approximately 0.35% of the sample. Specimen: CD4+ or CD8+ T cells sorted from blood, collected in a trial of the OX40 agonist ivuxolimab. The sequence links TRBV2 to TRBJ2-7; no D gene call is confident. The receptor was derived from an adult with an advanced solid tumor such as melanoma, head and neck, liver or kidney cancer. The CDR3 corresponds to CASSSLSWRPIYEQYF. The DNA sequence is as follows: TGTGCCAGCAGCTCCTTGTCCTGGCGCCCTATTTACGAGCAGTACTTC.